This is a list of T cell receptor beta chains from one sample in a study of blood T cell repertoires in COVID-19. This table comes from immunoSEQ multiplex PCR, and its TCRdb copy is limited to in-frame clones, with some not included. In the table there are about 58,000 clones, 70% to 90% of which are singletons. Sequenced: peripheral blood. These receptors were collected from a woman aged 55-69 years with active COVID-19. Each CDR3 is given with its conserved first and last residue.

j_gene,v_gene,CDR3aa
TRBJ1-4,TRBV4-1,CASSQSGGGNEKLFF
TRBJ1-2,TRBV28,CASMLQTHGYTF
TRBJ2-7,TRBV5-4,CASSPQTSSHYEQYF
TRBJ1-1,TRBV19,CASRRGQGGTEAFF
TRBJ1-2,TRBV9,CASTIGTASMGYTF
TRBJ1-4,TRBV7-9,CASSPLLLGGGTTNEKLFF
TRBJ1-5,TRBV2,CASSISLSRGSNQPQHF
TRBJ2-7,TRBV29-1,CSASSTGGYEQYF
TRBJ2-5,TRBV2,CASSPTSGGGGTQYF
TRBJ1-1,TRBV27,CASRKTGGTEAFF
TRBJ1-1,TRBV3-1/TRBV3-2,CASSQVGVNTEAFF
TRBJ1-1,TRBV27,CASSLNFVNTEAFF
TRBJ1-1,TRBV2,CASSLAGDHTEAFF
TRBJ2-1,TRBV2,CASRVDRASNEQFF
TRBJ2-7,TRBV6-5,CASRGQAGEQYF
TRBJ1-3,TRBV9,CASSVGTEGNTIYF
TRBJ2-3,TRBV11-3,CASSLTLAADTQYF
TRBJ1-5,TRBV4-1,CASSQDLYINNQPQHF
TRBJ2-1,TRBV7-2,CASSLGVGSYNEQFF
TRBJ2-1,TRBV4-3,CASSRRLDDNEQFF
TRBJ1-2,TRBV6-6,CASSTPGGLPYGYTF
TRBJ2-2,TRBV11-3,CASSPSPAGTGELFF